A single sample gave rise to the 32 T cell receptor beta chains below, sequenced in a study of CD8 T cells in ankylosing spondylitis (TCRdb year 2017). Summary of the overall study and its limitations: Blood from ankylosing spondylitis patients appeared to be characterized by a TCR beta motif composed of under ten highly homologous amino acid variants.

The method was 5' RACE. Sequencing was carried out with an Illumina HiSeq 2500. TCRdb's own reprocessing of the public reads used fastp at Q25 and MiXCR and kept productive beta chains. When rows share a CDR3 protein, they turn into one entry using the most common DNA and genes. The sample includes some 840,000 distinct CDR3 sequences, with about 12% observed a single time. The top ten clones comprise 0.51% of the sample. No antigen is known for these receptors. Sequences were obtained from blood, either unsorted or a sorted T cell fraction (not recorded which). All receptors derive from a male donor with ankylosing spondylitis.

This chain connects TRBV11-2 to TRBJ2-7, with 9 bases fitting TRBD1. V was clipped by 3 bases and J by 5 bases; unmatched bases: 17. The CDR3 is 18 residues long. Per the germline V gene, CDR1 is SGHAT and CDR2 is FQNNGV. This CDR3 reads CASSFGGPGQGNFHEQYF. CDR3 bases: TGTGCCAGCAGCTTTGGGGGACCGGGACAGGGTAATTTTCACGAGCAGTACTTC.

In the case of this clonotype: One base away lies a much larger clone, so this may be a sequencing read error. This chain connects TRBV10-3 to TRBJ2-7, with D hard to call. Trimming took 2 bases from V and 2 from J, leaving 4 bases between them. CDR1 and CDR2 (germline): ENHRY, SYGVKD. The CDR3 is 12 amino acids. In DNA form, the CDR3 reads TGTGCCATCAGTGAGGGGGCCTACGAGCAGTACTTC. It codes for CAISEGAYEQYF.

The table lists this clonotype with many counts. The chain joins TRBV5-5 to TRBJ1-1; no firm D call. Trimming cost V 4 bases and J 4 bases, with 8 bases left between them. Germline V gene data show CDR1 as SGHKS and CDR2 as YYEKEE (reference sequence). The CDR3 length is 12 residues. The CDR3 reads CASSGRSTEAFF. CDR3 coding DNA: TGTGCCAGCAGCGGGAGGTCCACTGAAGCTTTCTTT.

The chain combines TRBV4-2 with TRBJ1-5; D is unresolved. This CDR3 is built from 14 residues. V lost 0 bases to trimming and J lost 3 bases, with 6 bases between them. Germline lookup yields CDR1 LGHNA and CDR2 YNFKEQ. The CDR3 reads CASSQDSLNQPQHF. The CDR3 DNA follows: TGTGCCAGCAGCCAAGATAGTCTCAATCAGCCCCAGCATTTT.

The chain uses TRBV2 and TRBJ2-3; D unresolved. CDR3 length equals 13 residues. Germline CDR1 and CDR2: SNHLY and FYNNEI. Trimming stripped 5 bases from V and 5 bases from J, with 11 bases between. The DNA for the CDR3 is TGTGCCAGCAGTTGGACCCTCGGAGATACGCAGTATTTT. It specifies CASSWTLGDTQYF.

This clonotype was counted between two and nine times. This chain uses TRBV5-1 with TRBJ1-1; 7 positions agree with TRBD1. Germline V gene data show CDR1 as SGHRS and CDR2 as YFSETQ. Trimming took 3 bases from V and 0 from J; bases not matched to a gene: 17. The CDR3 covers 19 residues. The CDR3, as DNA: TGCGCCAGCAGCTCCCCGGCGGGACAGCTGTCTTTTATGAACACTGAAGCTTTCTTT. The encoded protein is CASSSPAGQLSFMNTEAFF.

This clonotype was observed a few times. This chain links TRBV5-1 with TRBJ1-2; 7 bases align to TRBD1. V dropped 1 base and J dropped 4; count of bases not matched to a gene: 4. Germline V gene sequence: CDR1 SGHRS, CDR2 YFSETQ. The CDR3 runs 14 residues. CDR3 amino acids: CASSLRGQVYGYTF. CDR3 bases: TGCGCCAGCAGCTTGAGGGGGCAGGTCTATGGCTACACCTTC.

The sample holds a few counts of this clonotype. The chain carries TRBV7-2 and TRBJ2-1; D is perhaps TRBD2 (6 bases). Per the germline V gene, CDR1 is SGHTA and CDR2 is FQGNSA. The CDR3 totals 15 residues. V was clipped by 5 bases and J by 7 bases, with 18 bases between them. This CDR3 is CASSPLRRGLNEQFF. CDR3 sequence (DNA): TGTGCCAGCAGCCCACTAAGGAGGGGCTTGAATGAGCAGTTCTTC.

This clonotype was counted a few times. The chain recombines TRBV20-1 with TRBJ1-2; maybe TRBD1 (5 bases). V lost 3 bases to trimming and J lost 2 bases, with 13 bases between them. The CDR3 consists of 14 residues. Germline CDR1 is DFQATT and CDR2 is SNEGSKA (reference sequence). CDR3: CSASMDKKNYGYTF. Written as DNA, the CDR3 is TGCAGTGCTAGTATGGACAAGAAGAACTATGGCTACACCTTC.

This clonotype was picked up many times. The rearrangement joins TRBV20-1 to TRBJ1-5; TRBD1 might be the D (5 bases). The CDR3 totals 16 residues. CDR1 DFQATT and CDR2 SNEGSKA come from the germline V gene (reference sequence). Trimming cost V 4 bases and J 0 bases, with 16 bases left between them. CDR3 sequence (DNA): TGCAGTGCTATATTCCCGGAGGGGTATAGCAATCAGCCCCAGCATTTT. Residues: CSAIFPEGYSNQPQHF.

There are many counts of this clonotype. The chain carries TRBV5-8 and TRBJ2-3, with TRBD1 identical over 8 bases. There are 14 residues in the CDR3. The trim removed 4 bases at V and 5 bases at J, leaving 6 bases unmatched. Per germline, CDR1 SGHTS and CDR2 YDEGEE. CDR3 DNA sequence: TGTGCCAGCAGCCCGGACAGGGTGCTAGATACGCAGTATTTT. This gives the protein CASSPDRVLDTQYF.

Only a few counts were recorded for this clonotype. This rearrangement joins TRBV20-1 to TRBJ1-6; no definite D call. The V gene's germline CDR1 is DFQATT and CDR2 SNEGSKA (reference sequence). Between the trimmed V and J ends, which lost 1 base and 7 bases, there was a span of 5 bases. The CDR3 runs to 12 residues. The CDR3 reads CSARVGNSPLHF. The DNA for the CDR3 is TGCAGTGCTAGAGTAGGGAATTCACCCCTCCACTTT.

This clonotype was counted at least ten times. The chain has TRBV7-8 and TRBJ2-2; D is perhaps TRBD2 (5 bases). In germline, CDR1 is SGHVS, CDR2 FQNEAQ. The CDR3 runs 16 residues. Trimming took off 5 bases at V and 1 base at J, with 14 bases between the two ends. CDR3 in DNA: TGTGCCAGCAGCAAGCTAGTTCGGGAGAACACCGGGGAGCTGTTTTTT. The encoded protein is CASSKLVRENTGELFF. Variable domain in full (rest from reference TRBV7-8 and TRBJ2-2): GAGVSQSPRYKVAKRGQDVALRCDPISGHVSLFWYQQALGQGPEFLTYFQNEAQLDKSGLPSDRFFAERPEGSVSTLKIQRTQQEDSAVYLCASSKLVRENTGELFFGEGSRLTVL.

This clonotype was seen only a few times. This chain links TRBV6-5 with TRBJ1-2; D is ambiguous. Germline lookup yields CDR1 MNHEY and CDR2 SVGAGI. The CDR3 is 15 amino acids. V was pared by 2 bases and J by 5 bases, with 15 bases between. The CDR3 DNA sequence: TGTGCCAGCAGTTACGAGAGACATCCTCTTTATGGCTACACCTTC. Translated: CASSYERHPLYGYTF.

This clonotype occurred a few times. The rearrangement uses TRBV20-1 and TRBJ2-7; TRBD1 is a possible D gene (6 bases). There are 12 residues in the CDR3. Deletions cut 5 bases from V and 2 bases from J, with 10 bases between. Per the germline V gene, CDR1 is DFQATT and CDR2 is SNEGSKA (reference sequence). The CDR3 here is CSALDRAYEQYF. CDR3 nucleotide sequence: TGCAGTGCTTTGGACAGAGCCTACGAGCAGTACTTC.

This clonotype was counted ten times or more. The chain uses TRBV5-1 and TRBJ2-3; D gene unclear. Germline CDR1 is SGHRS and CDR2 is YFSETQ. The CDR3 covers 13 residues. Trimming stripped 1 base from V and 2 bases from J, with 5 bases between. The CDR3 here is CASSLLHTDTQYF. The CDR3 DNA reads as TGCGCCAGCAGCTTGCTACACACAGATACGCAGTATTTT.

This clonotype was detected a few times. The rearrangement joins TRBV7-8 to TRBJ2-3, with D hard to call. CDR1 SGHVS and CDR2 FQNEAQ come from the germline V gene. CDR3 size: 12 residues. Trimming removed 4 bases from V and 8 bases from J, with 10 bases in between. CDR3 sequence reads: CASSSHFGTQYF. Written as DNA, the CDR3 is TGTGCCAGCAGCTCCCATTTCGGTACGCAGTATTTT. Using reference TRBV7-8 and TRBJ2-3 for the parts outside the CDR3, the full variable domain is GAGVSQSPRYKVAKRGQDVALRCDPISGHVSLFWYQQALGQGPEFLTYFQNEAQLDKSGLPSDRFFAERPEGSVSTLKIQRTQQEDSAVYLCASSSHFGTQYFGPGTRLTVL.

The chain uses TRBV6-4 and TRBJ1-5; the D gene is possibly TRBD1 (6 bases). Trimming left V 3 bases short and J 10 bases short, with 13 bases between. CDR1 is MRHNA and CDR2 is SNTAGT in the germline V gene. The CDR3 length is 13 residues. This CDR3 is CASSDGTGKPQHF. In DNA form, the CDR3 reads TGTGCCAGCAGTGATGGAACAGGGAAACCCCAGCATTTT.

Many counts were recorded for this clonotype. This chain joins TRBV5-1 and TRBJ2-1; maybe TRBD1 (7 bases). This CDR3 region has 15 residues. The V gene's germline CDR1 is SGHRS and CDR2 YFSETQ. Trimming pared 0 bases from V and 7 bases from J, leaving 14 bases between. The CDR3 DNA reads TGCGCCAGCAGCTTGGTTGGAGGGGGCGGGAATGAGCAGTTCTTC. This translates into CASSLVGGGGNEQFF. Variable domain in full (rest from reference TRBV5-1 and TRBJ2-1): KAGVTQTPRYLIKTRGQQVTLSCSPISGHRSVSWYQQTPGQGLQFLFEYFSETQRNKGNFPGRFSGRQFSNSRSEMNVSTLELGDSALYLCASSLVGGGGNEQFFGPGTRLTVL.

This clonotype came up once. This chain uses TRBV6-1 with TRBJ2-5, with TRBD2 matching 9 bases. CDR1 is MNHNS, CDR2 SASEGT, per germline. The V segment lost 8 bases and the J segment 4 bases; nucleotides outside the gene matches: 8. The CDR3 is 14 amino acids. CDR3 protein: CASGGIAGAETQYF. DNA for the CDR3: TGTGCCAGCGGCGGGATAGCGGGAGCAGAGACCCAGTACTTC.

The J gene is TRBJ2-1, the V gene TRBV21-1; the DNA was not compared with TRBD1, the D call given in the table. TRBV21-1 is a listed pseudogene. CDR3 length equals 20 residues. The CDR3 reads CASSTRPGDRHTFSKNEQFF. The CDR3, as DNA: TGTGCCAGCAGCACCCGTCCGGGGGACAGGCATACCTTTTCTAAAAATGAGCAGTTCTTC.

The chain combines TRBV7-2 with TRBJ2-2; 7 positions match TRBD2. The CDR3 runs 14 residues. With V trimmed by 3 bases and J by 8 bases, 6 bases remained unmatched. The germline V gene has CDR1 SGHTA and CDR2 FQGNSA. The CDR3 DNA reads TGTGCCAGCAGCTTCTGGCGGGAGTCAGGGGAGCTGTTTTTT. Its translation: CASSFWRESGELFF.

This clonotype was seen ten or more times. The V call is TRBV2, the J call TRBJ2-6; no clear D gene. The CDR3 is 15 amino acids. Germline CDR1 reads SNHLY; CDR2 reads FYNNEI. V shed 5 bases and J shed 1 base, with 9 bases lying between them. CDR3 region: CASSPDRSGANVLTF. For the CDR3, the DNA is TGTGCCAGCAGTCCCGACCGATCTGGGGCCAACGTCCTGACTTTC.

This clonotype was observed many times. The CDR3 loop is CASSYGSSGYEQYF. The CDR3 DNA sequence: TGTGCCAGCAGTTACGGTTCATCCGGCTACGAGCAGTACTTC. The chain is built from TRBV6-5 and TRBJ2-7; D remains unclear. V was cut by 2 bases and J by 3 bases, with 11 bases left in between. This CDR3 has 14 amino acids. Germline V lookup: CDR1 MNHEY, CDR2 SVGAGI.

This clonotype came up a few times. The V call is TRBV20-1, the J call TRBJ2-3, with a weak D call TRBD1 (6 bases). The CDR3 is 14 residues long. Trimming shortened V by 3 bases and J by 2 bases, and 12 bases separated the two germline ends. Germline CDR1 and CDR2: DFQATT and SNEGSKA (reference sequence). The CDR3 sequence is CSASPGTFTDTQYF. The CDR3 bases are TGCAGTGCTAGCCCAGGGACATTCACAGATACGCAGTATTTT.

This clonotype was found a few times. The chain couples TRBV28 to TRBJ2-1; 7 nucleotides line up with TRBD1. CDR1 and CDR2 (germline): MDHEN, SYDVKM. The CDR3 has 13 residues. Unmatched junction bases numbered 6, after V lost 6 bases and J lost 7 bases. The chain's CDR3 is CASRERGRNEQFF. The CDR3 DNA reads as TGTGCCAGCAGGGAAAGGGGGCGAAATGAGCAGTTCTTC. The complete variable domain, with remaining parts taken from reference TRBV28 and TRBJ2-1, reads DVKVTQSSRYLVKRTGEKVFLECVQDMDHENMFWYRQDPGLGLRLIYFSYDVKMKEKGDIPEGYSVSREKKERFSLILESASTNQTSMYLCASRERGRNEQFFGPGTRLTVL.

This clonotype was counted between two and nine times. The gene calls are TRBV7-9 and TRBJ2-7, with a tentative D call TRBD2 (7 bases). Germline V lookup: CDR1 SEHNR, CDR2 FQNEAQ (reference sequence). The V end lost 4 bases, the J end lost 3 bases, and 19 bases lay between the germline ends. CDR3 length: 16 residues. The CDR3 sequence is CASSSSGQFIGYEQYF. CDR3 DNA sequence: TGTGCCAGCAGCTCTAGCGGACAGTTTATAGGCTACGAGCAGTACTTC.

This clonotype came up many times. The rearrangement joins TRBV4-1 to TRBJ2-1; TRBD2 might be the D (5 bases). The germline CDR1 and CDR2 sequences are MGHRA and YSYEKL. Trimming cost V 4 bases and J 0 bases, with 13 bases left between them. CDR3 size: 16 residues. The CDR3 DNA reads TGCGCCAGCAGCCTCCGGACTGGGAGCTCCTACAATGAGCAGTTCTTC. Translation gives CASSLRTGSSYNEQFF.

This chain uses TRBV7-3 with TRBJ2-1; D possibly corresponds to TRBD1 (5 bases). The CDR3 totals 13 residues. V was trimmed by 3 bases and J by 5 bases, leaving 8 bases between them. The germline V gene encodes CDR1 SGHTA and CDR2 FQGTGA. CDR3 region: CASSLTAHNEQFF. The CDR3 coding sequence is TGTGCCAGCAGCTTGACAGCTCACAATGAGCAGTTCTTC.

In its sample, this clonotype was seen many times. This chain uses TRBV4-2 with TRBJ2-1, with 9 bases matching TRBD1. With V trimmed by 3 bases and J by 7 bases, 7 bases remained unmatched. From germline, CDR1 is LGHNA and CDR2 YNFKEQ. CDR3 length equals 15 residues. The CDR3 sequence: CASSQEDRGGNEQFF. CDR3 DNA sequence: TGTGCCAGCAGCCAGGAGGACAGGGGTGGGAATGAGCAGTTCTTC.

The chain joins TRBV11-2 to TRBJ2-6, with D possibly being TRBD1 or TRBD2 (5 bases each). Germline loops: CDR1 SGHAT, CDR2 FQNNGV. The ends were cut back, 5 bases at V and 0 bases at J, with 17 bases in the middle. The CDR3 loop spans 18 amino acids. CDR3 in DNA: TGTGCCAGCAGCACGGAGAGGGGATTCCTCTCTGGGGCCAACGTCCTGACTTTC. This gives the protein CASSTERGFLSGANVLTF.

The CDR3 DNA reads as TGTGCCACCAGCAGCAGACTAGCCCCAAGGGACTCCTACGAGCAGTACTTC. It is translated as CATSSRLAPRDSYEQYF. The V gene is TRBV15, the J gene TRBJ2-7; the match to TRBD2 covers 7 bases. The CDR3 consists of 17 residues. The V segment lost 3 bases and the J segment 0 bases; nucleotides outside the gene matches: 11. Per the germline V gene, CDR1 is LNHNV and CDR2 is YYDKDF (reference sequence).